Listed below are T cell receptor beta chains from one sample, sequenced in a study of blood T cell repertoires in COVID-19. This table comes from immunoSEQ multiplex PCR, and its TCRdb copy is limited to in-frame clones, with some not included. Among just over 90,000 clones listed, 90% were seen once. The sequenced sample was peripheral blood. All receptors come from a human donor with active COVID-19. The donor label of this sample is uncertain. Both conserved end residues are part of each CDR3. The D gene is left open where the match is weak. Clone sizes are given selectively: once, few, many, or a class where the clone is expanded.

v_gene	abundance	d_gene	j_gene	CDR3aa	CDR3nt
TRBV18	-	TRBD1	TRBJ1-6	CASSLRDRALYSNSPLHF	TGTGCCAGCTCACTCAGGGACAGGGCTCTCTACTCTAATTCACCCCTCCACTTT
TRBV6-1	-	-	TRBJ2-6	CASSEWLGSSGANVLTF	TGTGCCAGCAGTGAATGGTTGGGGAGCTCTGGGGCCAACGTCCTGACTTTC
TRBV7-3	-	-	TRBJ2-3	CASSSSSVAGDTQYF	TGTGCCAGCAGCTCCTCATCGGTGGCGGGAGATACGCAGTATTTT
TRBV7-9	-	TRBD1	TRBJ1-6	CASSLRTGRRQIRNSPLHF	TGTGCCAGCAGCTTACGGACAGGGCGTAGGCAAATCCGGAATTCACCCCTCCACTTT
TRBV7-2	-	TRBD2	TRBJ2-5	CASSLGLAGGQETQYF	TGTGCCAGCAGCTTAGGGTTAGCGGGGGGCCAAGAGACCCAGTACTTC
TRBV7-2	few	-	TRBJ2-7	CASTDSGRGYEQYF	TGTGCCAGCACCGATTCGGGGAGAGGGTACGAGCAGTACTTC
TRBV4-1	few	TRBD1	TRBJ1-3	CASSQHPGQGEGSGNTIYF	TGCGCCAGCAGCCAACATCCGGGACAGGGGGAGGGCTCTGGAAACACCATATATTTT
TRBV29-1	-	-	TRBJ1-1	CSVENRAWNTEAFF	TGCAGCGTGGAAAACAGGGCGTGGAACACTGAAGCTTTCTTT
TRBV12-3/TRBV12-4	-	-	TRBJ1-1	CASSLGREAEAFF	TGTGCCAGCAGTTTAGGCAGGGAGGCTGAAGCTTTCTTT
TRBV6-5	-	-	TRBJ2-1	CASATSLTYNEQFF	TGTGCCAGCGCAACGAGTCTAACCTACAATGAGCAGTTCTTC
TRBV7-2	once	-	TRBJ1-6	CASSPLMAGQYNSPLHF	TGTGCCAGCAGCCCCCTCATGGCGGGGCAGTATAATTCACCCCTCCACTTT
TRBV3-1/TRBV3-2	-	-	TRBJ1-2	CASSQELLGHGYTF	TGTGCCAGCAGCCAAGAACTTCTGGGGCATGGCTACACCTTC
TRBV4-1	-	-	TRBJ1-2	CASSQDLRHGYTF	TGCGCCAGCAGCCAAGATCTGCGGCATGGCTACACCTTC
TRBV2	-	TRBD1	TRBJ1-6	CASRNPGQPNSPLHF	TGTGCCAGCAGGAATCCGGGACAGCCTAATTCACCCCTCCACTTT
TRBV7-2	-	-	TRBJ1-5	CASSPQGGVGQPQHF	TGTGCCAGCAGCCCCCAGGGAGGGGTCGGTCAGCCCCAGCATTTT
TRBV5-6	-	-	TRBJ2-7	CASSKGTGLSYEQYF	TGTGCCAGCTCTAAGGGAACAGGCCTCTCCTACGAGCAGTACTTC
TRBV5-4	-	TRBD1	TRBJ2-3	CASSLGQGRPDTQYF	TGTGCCAGCAGCTTAGGACAGGGTCGGCCAGATACGCAGTATTTT
TRBV11-2	-	-	TRBJ2-3	CASSLETVITDTQYF	TGTGCCAGCAGCTTAGAAACTGTCATTACAGATACGCAGTATTTT
TRBV5-4	once	TRBD2	TRBJ2-3	CASSLGGLADTQYF	TGTGCCAGCAGCTTGGGTGGACTAGCTGATACGCAGTATTTT
TRBV3-1/TRBV3-2	-	-	TRBJ2-5	CASSQGRQTQYF	TGTGCCAGCAGCCAAGGGAGGCAGACCCAGTACTTC
TRBV12-3/TRBV12-4	-	-	TRBJ1-6	CASSLQNSPLHF	TGTGCCAGCAGTTTACAGAATTCACCCCTCCACTTT
TRBV6-5	once	TRBD1	TRBJ1-2	CASSARDRGIYGYTF	TGTGCCAGCAGCGCTCGGGACAGGGGGATCTATGGCTACACCTTC
TRBV7-3	-	-	TRBJ2-2	CASSLRGQGRSTTNTGELFF	TGTGCCAGCAGCTTACGGGGCCAGGGGCGCTCAACTACGAACACCGGGGAGCTGTTTTTT
TRBV4-1	-	-	TRBJ2-2	CASSPLQWGAGELFF	TGCGCCAGCAGCCCCCTCCAGTGGGGGGCCGGGGAGCTGTTTTTT
TRBV5-1	-	TRBD1	TRBJ2-7	CASSFPGTGRNEQYF	TGCGCCAGCAGCTTTCCAGGGACAGGCCGTAACGAGCAGTACTTC
TRBV4-1	-	-	TRBJ1-2	CASRPSTGYGYTF	TGCGCCAGCAGACCATCTACAGGCTATGGCTACACCTTC
TRBV3-1/TRBV3-2	once	TRBD1	TRBJ2-3	CASSHSTGTGGDTQYF	TGTGCCAGCAGCCATTCAACCGGGACAGGGGGAGATACGCAGTATTTT
TRBV5-1	-	-	TRBJ2-1	CASSLADEQFF	TGCGCCAGCAGCTTAGCCGATGAGCAGTTCTTC
TRBV10-2	-	-	TRBJ2-1	CATDSGRENEQFF	TGCGCCACCGATTCCGGCCGGGAGAATGAGCAGTTCTTC
TRBV5-6	once	-	TRBJ1-2	CASSLFVWGAGDYGYTF	TGTGCCAGCAGCTTGTTTGTCTGGGGAGCGGGAGACTATGGCTACACCTTC
TRBV4-1	-	-	TRBJ1-1	CASSQAPAENTEAFF	TGCGCCAGCAGCCAGGCCCCTGCAGAGAACACTGAAGCTTTCTTT
TRBV30	-	-	TRBJ1-6	CAWSVNGGSPLHF	TGTGCCTGGAGTGTAAATGGCGGTTCACCCCTCCACTTT
TRBV9	-	-	TRBJ1-2	CASSPRQGSNGYTF	TGTGCCAGCAGCCCACGTCAGGGGTCGAATGGCTACACCTTC
TRBV7-2	-	-	TRBJ2-1	CASIYPQRFALPYNEQFF	TGTGCCAGCATCTACCCCCAGCGTTTTGCTCTCCCCTACAATGAGCAGTTCTTC
TRBV18	-	-	TRBJ2-7	CASSTKQGPSYEQYF	TGTGCCAGCTCAACAAAACAGGGACCATCCTACGAGCAGTACTTC
TRBV30	-	-	TRBJ1-1	CAWDRENTEAFF	TGTGCCTGGGACAGAGAGAACACTGAAGCTTTCTTT
TRBV3-1/TRBV3-2	-	-	TRBJ1-2	CASNSVGRYGYTF	TGTGCCAGCAACTCGGTGGGGCGTTATGGCTACACCTTC
TRBV9	-	-	TRBJ2-1	CASSVEPYNEQFF	TGTGCCAGCAGCGTAGAGCCCTACAATGAGCAGTTCTTC
TRBV5-4	-	-	TRBJ1-1	CASSPGGGNTEAFF	TGTGCCAGCAGCCCGGGGGGAGGGAACACTGAAGCTTTCTTT
TRBV12-3/TRBV12-4	-	-	TRBJ1-2	CASSSGHGYTF	TGTGCCAGCAGTTCAGGGCATGGCTACACCTTC
TRBV30	-	TRBD2	TRBJ2-1	CAWSGKTSGGAEEQFF	TGTGCCTGGAGTGGAAAGACTAGCGGGGGGGCAGAGGAGCAGTTCTTC
TRBV7-9	few	-	TRBJ1-2	CASSLGYQGGGYTF	TGTGCCAGCAGCTTAGGGTACCAGGGAGGTGGCTACACCTTC
TRBV6-2/TRBV6-3	-	TRBD2	TRBJ2-7	CASSYERGGDYEQYF	TGTGCCAGCAGTTACGAGCGGGGGGGAGACTACGAGCAGTACTTC
TRBV14	-	TRBD1	TRBJ2-2	CASSPRLGQGGTGELFF	TGTGCCAGCAGCCCGCGATTGGGACAGGGAGGCACCGGGGAGCTGTTTTTT